This paragraph reports one T cell receptor beta chain. The antigen remains undetermined. This sample's treatment: oral pan-JAK inhibitor, 5-10 mg twice daily. This sample was taken from a study of CD8+ T cells in alopecia areata. Study-wide context: Disease severity was quantified as SALT score of affected scalp area. General study findings and limits: Many expanded lesional clones stayed in scalp and blood while on tofacitinib. Mouse data revealed clearer TCR sharing than patient data did, a gap possibly tied to HLA. Within the top 100, expanded CD8+ clones significantly decreased with tofacitinib, as did scalp clonality.

Germline V gene data show CDR1 as SGHTA and CDR2 as FQGNSA. This CDR3 is built from 13 residues. Trimming cost V 3 bases and J 3 bases, with 7 bases left between them. TCR sequencing used cDNA made by reverse transcription of extracted RNA. Libraries were prepared by immunoSEQ multiplex PCR; TCRdb keeps only in-frame clonotypes and omits some of them. Of roughly 110,000 clones listed, around 83% are singletons. This receptor was identified in a human donor with alopecia areata. The sample consisted of CD8+ T cells sorted from blood, taken at week 24, from a patient treated with tofacitinib. The chain joins TRBV7-2 to TRBJ2-3, with D hard to call. CDR3 nucleotides: TGTGCCAGCAGCTTGTGGGGTACAGATACGCAGTATTTT. Residues: CASSLWGTDTQYF.